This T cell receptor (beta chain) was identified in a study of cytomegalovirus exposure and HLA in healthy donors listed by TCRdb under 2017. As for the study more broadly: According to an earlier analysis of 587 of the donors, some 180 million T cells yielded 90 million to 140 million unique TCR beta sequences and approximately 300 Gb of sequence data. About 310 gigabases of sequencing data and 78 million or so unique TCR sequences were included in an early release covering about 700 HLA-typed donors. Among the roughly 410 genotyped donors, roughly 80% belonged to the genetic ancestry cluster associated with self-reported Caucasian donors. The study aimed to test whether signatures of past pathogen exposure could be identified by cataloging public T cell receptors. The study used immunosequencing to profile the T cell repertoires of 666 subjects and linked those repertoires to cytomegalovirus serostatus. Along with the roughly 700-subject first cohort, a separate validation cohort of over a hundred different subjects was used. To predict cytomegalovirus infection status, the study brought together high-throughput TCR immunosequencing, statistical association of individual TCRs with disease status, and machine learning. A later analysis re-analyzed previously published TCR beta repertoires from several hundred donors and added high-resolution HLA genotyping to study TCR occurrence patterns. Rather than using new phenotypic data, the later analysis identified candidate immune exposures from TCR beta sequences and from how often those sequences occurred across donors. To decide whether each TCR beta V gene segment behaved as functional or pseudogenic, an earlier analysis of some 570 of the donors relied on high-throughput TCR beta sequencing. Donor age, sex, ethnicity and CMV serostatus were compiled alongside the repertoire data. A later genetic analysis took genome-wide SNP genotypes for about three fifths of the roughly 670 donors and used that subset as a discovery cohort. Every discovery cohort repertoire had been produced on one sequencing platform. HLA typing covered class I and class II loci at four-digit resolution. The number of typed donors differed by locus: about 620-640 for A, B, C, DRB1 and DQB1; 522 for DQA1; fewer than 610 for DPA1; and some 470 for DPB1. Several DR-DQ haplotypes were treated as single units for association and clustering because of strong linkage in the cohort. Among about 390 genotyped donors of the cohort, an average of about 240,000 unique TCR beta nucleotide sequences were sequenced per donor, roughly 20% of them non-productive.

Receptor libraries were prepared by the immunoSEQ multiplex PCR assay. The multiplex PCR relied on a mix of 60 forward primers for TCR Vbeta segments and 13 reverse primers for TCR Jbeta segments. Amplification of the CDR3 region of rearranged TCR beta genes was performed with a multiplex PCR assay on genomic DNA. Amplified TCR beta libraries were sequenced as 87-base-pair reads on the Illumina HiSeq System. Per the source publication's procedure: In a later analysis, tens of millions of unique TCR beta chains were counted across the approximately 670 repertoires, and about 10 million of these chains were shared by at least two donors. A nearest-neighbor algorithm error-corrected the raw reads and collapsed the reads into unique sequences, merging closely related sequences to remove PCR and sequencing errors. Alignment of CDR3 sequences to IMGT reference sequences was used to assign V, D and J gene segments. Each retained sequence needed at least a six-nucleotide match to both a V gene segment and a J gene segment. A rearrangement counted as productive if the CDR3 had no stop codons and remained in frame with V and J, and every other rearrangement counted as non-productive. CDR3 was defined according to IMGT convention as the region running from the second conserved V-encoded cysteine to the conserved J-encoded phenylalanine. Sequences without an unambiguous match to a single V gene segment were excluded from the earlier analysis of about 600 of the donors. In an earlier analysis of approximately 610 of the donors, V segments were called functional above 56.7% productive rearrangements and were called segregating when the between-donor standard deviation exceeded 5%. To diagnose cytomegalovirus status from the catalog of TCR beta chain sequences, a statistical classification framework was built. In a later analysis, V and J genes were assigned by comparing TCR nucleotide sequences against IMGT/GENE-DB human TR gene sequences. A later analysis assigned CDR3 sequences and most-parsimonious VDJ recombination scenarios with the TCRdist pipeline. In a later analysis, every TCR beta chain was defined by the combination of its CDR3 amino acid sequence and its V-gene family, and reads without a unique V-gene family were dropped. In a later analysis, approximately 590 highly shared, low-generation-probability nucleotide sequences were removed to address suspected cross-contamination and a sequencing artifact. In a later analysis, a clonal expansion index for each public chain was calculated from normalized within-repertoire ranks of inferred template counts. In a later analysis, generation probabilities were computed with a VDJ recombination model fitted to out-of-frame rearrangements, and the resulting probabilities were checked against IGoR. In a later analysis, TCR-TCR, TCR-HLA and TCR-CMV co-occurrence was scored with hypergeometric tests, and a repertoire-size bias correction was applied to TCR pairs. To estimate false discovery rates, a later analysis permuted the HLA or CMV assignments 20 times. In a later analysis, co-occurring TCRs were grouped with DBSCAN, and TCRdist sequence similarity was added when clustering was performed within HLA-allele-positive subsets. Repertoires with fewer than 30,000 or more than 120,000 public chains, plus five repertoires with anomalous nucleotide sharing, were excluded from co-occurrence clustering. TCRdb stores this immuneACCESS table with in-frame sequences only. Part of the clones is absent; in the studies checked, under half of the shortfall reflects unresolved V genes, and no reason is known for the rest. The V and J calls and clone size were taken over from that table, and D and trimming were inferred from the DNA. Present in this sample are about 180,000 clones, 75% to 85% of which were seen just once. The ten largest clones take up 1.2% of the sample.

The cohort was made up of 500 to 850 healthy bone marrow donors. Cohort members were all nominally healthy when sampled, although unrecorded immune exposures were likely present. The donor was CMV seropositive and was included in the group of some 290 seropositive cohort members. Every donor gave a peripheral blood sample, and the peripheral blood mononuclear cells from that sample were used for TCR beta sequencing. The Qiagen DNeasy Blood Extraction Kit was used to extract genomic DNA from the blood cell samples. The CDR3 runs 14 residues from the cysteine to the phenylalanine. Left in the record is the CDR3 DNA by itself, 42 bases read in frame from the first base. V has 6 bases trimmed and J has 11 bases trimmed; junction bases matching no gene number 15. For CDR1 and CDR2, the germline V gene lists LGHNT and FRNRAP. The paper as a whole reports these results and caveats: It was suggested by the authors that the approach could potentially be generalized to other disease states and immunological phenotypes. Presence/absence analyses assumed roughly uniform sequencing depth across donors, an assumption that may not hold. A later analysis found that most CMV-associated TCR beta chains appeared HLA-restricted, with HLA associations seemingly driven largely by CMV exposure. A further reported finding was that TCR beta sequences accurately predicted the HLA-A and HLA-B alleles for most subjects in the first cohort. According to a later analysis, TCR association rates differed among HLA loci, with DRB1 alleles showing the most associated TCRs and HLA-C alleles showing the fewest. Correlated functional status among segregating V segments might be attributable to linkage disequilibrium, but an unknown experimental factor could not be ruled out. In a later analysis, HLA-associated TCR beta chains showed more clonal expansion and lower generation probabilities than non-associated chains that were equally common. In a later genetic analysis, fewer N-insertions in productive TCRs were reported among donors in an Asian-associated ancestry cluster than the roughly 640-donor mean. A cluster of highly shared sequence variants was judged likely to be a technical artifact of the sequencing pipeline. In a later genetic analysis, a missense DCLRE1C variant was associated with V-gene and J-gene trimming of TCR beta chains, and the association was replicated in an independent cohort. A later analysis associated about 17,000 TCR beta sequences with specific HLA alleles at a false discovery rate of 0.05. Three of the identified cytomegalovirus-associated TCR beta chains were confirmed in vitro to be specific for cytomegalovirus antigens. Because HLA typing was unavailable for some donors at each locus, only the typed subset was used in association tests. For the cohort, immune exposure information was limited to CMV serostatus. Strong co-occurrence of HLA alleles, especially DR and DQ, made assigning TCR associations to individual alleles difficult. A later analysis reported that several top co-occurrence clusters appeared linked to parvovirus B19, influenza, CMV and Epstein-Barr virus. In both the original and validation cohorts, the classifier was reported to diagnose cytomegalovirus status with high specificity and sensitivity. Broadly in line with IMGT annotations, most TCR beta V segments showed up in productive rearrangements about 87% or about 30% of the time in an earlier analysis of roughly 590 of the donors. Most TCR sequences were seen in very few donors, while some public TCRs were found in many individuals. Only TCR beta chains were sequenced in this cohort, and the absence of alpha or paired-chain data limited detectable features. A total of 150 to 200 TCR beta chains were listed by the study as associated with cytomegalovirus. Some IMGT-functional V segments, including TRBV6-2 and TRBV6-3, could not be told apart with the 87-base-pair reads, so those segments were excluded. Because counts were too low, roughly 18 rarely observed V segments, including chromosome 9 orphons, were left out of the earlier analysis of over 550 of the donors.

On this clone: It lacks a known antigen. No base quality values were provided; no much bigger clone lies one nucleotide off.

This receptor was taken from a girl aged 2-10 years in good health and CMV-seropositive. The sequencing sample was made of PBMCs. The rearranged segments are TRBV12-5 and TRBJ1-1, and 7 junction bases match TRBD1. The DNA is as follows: TGTGCTAGTGGCGGTATTATAGGGACAGACGGGGCTTTCTTT. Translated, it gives CASGGIIGTDGAFF.